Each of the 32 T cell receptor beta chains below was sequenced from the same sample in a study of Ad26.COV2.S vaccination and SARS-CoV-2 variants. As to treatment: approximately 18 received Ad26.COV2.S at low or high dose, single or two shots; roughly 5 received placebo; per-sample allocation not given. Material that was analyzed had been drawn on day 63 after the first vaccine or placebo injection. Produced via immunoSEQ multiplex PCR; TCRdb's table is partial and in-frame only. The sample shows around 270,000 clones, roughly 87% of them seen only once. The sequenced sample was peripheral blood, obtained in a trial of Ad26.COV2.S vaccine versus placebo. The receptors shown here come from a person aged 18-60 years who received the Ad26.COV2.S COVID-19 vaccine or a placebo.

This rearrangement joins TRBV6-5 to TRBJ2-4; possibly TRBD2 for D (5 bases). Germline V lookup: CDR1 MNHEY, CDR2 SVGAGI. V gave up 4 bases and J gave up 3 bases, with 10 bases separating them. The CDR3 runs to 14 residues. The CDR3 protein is CASSSGMGKNIQYF. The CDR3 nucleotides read TGTGCCAGCAGTTCCGGGATGGGCAAAAACATTCAGTACTTC.

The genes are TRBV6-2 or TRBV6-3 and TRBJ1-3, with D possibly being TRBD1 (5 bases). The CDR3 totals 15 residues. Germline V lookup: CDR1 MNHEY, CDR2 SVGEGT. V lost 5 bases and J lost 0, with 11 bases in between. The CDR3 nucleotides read TGTGCCAGCAGTAGACAGCGTTTCTCTGGAAACACCATATATTTT. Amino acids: CASSRQRFSGNTIYF.

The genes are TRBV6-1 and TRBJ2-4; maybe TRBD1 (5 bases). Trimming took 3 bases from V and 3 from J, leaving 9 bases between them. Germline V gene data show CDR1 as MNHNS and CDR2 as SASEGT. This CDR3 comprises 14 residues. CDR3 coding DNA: TGTGCCAGCAGTGACAGACAGAACAAAAACATTCAGTACTTC. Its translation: CASSDRQNKNIQYF.

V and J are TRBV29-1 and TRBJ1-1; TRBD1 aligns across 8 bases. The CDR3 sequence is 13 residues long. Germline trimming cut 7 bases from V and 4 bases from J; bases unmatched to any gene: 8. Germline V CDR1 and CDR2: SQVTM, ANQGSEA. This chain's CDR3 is CSAVGQGTTEAFF. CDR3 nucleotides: TGCAGCGCGGTTGGACAGGGTACCACTGAAGCTTTCTTT.

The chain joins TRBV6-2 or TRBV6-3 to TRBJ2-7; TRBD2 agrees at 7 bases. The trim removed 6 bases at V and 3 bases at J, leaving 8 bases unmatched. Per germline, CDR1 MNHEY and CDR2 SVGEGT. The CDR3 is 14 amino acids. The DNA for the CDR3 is TGTGCCAGCAGCCCGGGACTACGAAACTACGAGCAGTACTTC. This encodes CASSPGLRNYEQYF.

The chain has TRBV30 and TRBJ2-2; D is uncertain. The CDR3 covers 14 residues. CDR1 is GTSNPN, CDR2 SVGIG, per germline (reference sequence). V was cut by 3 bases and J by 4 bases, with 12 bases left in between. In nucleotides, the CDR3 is TGTGCCTGGAGCAAGGGCGGTATCACCGGGGAGCTGTTTTTT. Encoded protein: CAWSKGGITGELFF. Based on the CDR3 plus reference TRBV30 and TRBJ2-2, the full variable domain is SQTIHQWPATLVQPVGSPLSLECTVEGTSNPNLYWYRQAAGRGLQLLFYSVGIGQISSEVPQNLSASRPQDRQFILSSKKLLLSDSGFYLCAWSKGGITGELFFGEGSRLTVL.

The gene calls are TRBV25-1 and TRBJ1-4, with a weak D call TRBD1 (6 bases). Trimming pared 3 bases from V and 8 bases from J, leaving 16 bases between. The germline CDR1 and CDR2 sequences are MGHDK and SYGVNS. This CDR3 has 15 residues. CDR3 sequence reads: CASSDGWGQREKLFF. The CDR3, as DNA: TGTGCCAGCAGTGATGGATGGGGACAACGGGAAAAACTGTTTTTT.

The CDR3 bases are TGTGCCAGCAGAAACACCCTAGCAGGAGGGACCGGGGAGCTGTTTTTT. This translates into CASRNTLAGGTGELFF. V is TRBV7-9 and J is TRBJ2-2; possible D gene TRBD2, 6 bases. This CDR3 region has 16 residues. V lost 6 bases to trimming and J lost 5 bases, with 19 bases between them. Germline CDR1 SEHNR, CDR2 FQNEAQ (reference sequence).

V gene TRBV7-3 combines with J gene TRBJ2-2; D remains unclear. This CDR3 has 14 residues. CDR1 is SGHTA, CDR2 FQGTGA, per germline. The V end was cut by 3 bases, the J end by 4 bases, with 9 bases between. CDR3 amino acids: CASSFQKGTGELFF. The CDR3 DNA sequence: TGTGCCAGCAGCTTCCAAAAGGGCACCGGGGAGCTGTTTTTT.

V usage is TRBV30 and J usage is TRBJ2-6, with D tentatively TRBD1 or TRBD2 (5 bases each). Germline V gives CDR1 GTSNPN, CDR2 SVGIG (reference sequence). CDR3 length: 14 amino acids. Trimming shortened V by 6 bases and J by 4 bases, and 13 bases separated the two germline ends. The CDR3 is CACPEGSGANVLTF. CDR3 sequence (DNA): TGTGCCTGCCCCGAGGGGTCCGGGGCCAACGTCCTGACTTTC.

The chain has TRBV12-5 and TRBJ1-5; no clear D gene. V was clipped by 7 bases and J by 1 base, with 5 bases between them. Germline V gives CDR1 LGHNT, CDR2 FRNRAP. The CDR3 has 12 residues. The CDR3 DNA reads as TGTGCTAGTGCTTTAAGCAATCAGCCCCAGCATTTT. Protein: CASALSNQPQHF.

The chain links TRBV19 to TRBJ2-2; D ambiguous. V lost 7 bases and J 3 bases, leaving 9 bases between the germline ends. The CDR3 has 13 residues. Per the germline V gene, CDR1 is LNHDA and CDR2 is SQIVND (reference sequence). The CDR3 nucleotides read TGTGCCAGTACGGTCGTGGACACCGGGGAGCTGTTTTTT. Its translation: CASTVVDTGELFF.

The CDR3 loop is CASSWGAQAGTDTQYF. For the CDR3, the DNA is TGTGCCAGCAGTTGGGGTGCCCAGGCAGGCACAGATACGCAGTATTTT. This chain uses TRBV2 with TRBJ2-3; no definite D call. Deletions cut 5 bases from V and 1 base from J, with 16 bases between. The germline V gene has CDR1 SNHLY and CDR2 FYNNEI. The CDR3 consists of 16 residues.

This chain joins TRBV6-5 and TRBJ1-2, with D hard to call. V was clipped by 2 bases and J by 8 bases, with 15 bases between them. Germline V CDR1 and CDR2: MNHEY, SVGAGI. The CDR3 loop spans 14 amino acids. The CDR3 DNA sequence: TGTGCCAGCAGTTACACTATGGTGGGTAACGGCTACACCTTC. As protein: CASSYTMVGNGYTF.

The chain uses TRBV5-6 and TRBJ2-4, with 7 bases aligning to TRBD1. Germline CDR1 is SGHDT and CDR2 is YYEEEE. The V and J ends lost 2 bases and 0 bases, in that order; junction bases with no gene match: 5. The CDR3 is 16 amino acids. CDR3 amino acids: CASSFRDSLAKNIQYF. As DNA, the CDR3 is TGTGCCAGCAGCTTCCGGGACAGCCTAGCCAAAAACATTCAGTACTTC.

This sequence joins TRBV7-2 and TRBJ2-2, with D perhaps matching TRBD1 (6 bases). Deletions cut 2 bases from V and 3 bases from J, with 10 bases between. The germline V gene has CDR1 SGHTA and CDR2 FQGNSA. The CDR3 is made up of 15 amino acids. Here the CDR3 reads CASSLTDSYTGELFF. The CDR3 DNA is TGTGCCAGCAGCTTAACGGACAGCTACACCGGGGAGCTGTTTTTT.

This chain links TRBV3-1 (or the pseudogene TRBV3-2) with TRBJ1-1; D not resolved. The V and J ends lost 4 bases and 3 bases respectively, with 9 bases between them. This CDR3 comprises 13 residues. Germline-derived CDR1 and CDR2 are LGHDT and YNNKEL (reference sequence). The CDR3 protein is CASSPGVDTEAFF. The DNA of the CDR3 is TGTGCCAGCAGCCCCGGAGTAGACACTGAAGCTTTCTTT.

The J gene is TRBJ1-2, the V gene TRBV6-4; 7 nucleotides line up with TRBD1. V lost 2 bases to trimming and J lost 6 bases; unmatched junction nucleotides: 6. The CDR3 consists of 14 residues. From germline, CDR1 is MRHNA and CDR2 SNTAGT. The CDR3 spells CASSDHFGTDGYTF. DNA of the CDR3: TGTGCCAGCAGTGACCACTTTGGGACAGATGGCTACACCTTC.

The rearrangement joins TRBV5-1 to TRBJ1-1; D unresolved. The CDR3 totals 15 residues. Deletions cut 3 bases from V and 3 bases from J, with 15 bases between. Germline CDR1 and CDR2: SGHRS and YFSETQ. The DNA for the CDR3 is TGCGCCAGCAGCTCCCTGTACCAAAGGGACACTGAAGCTTTCTTT. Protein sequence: CASSSLYQRDTEAFF.

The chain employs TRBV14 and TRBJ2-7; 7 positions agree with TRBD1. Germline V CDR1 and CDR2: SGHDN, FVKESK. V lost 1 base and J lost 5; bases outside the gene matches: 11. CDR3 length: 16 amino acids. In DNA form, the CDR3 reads TGTGCCAGCAGCCAAGCTTCGTACAGGGGCGACCACGAGCAGTACTTC. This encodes CASSQASYRGDHEQYF.

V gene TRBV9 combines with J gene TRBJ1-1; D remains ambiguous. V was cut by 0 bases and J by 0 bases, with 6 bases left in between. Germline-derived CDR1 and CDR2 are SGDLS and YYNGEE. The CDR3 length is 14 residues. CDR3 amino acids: CASSVEPVNTEAFF. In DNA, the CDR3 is TGTGCCAGCAGCGTAGAACCGGTGAACACTGAAGCTTTCTTT.

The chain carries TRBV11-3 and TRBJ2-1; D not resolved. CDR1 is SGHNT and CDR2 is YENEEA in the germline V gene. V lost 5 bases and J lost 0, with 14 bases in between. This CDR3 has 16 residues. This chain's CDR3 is CASSPTRFSSYNEQFF. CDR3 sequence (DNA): TGTGCCAGCAGCCCGACACGATTTAGCTCCTACAATGAGCAGTTCTTC. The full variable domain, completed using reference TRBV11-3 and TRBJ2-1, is EAGVVQSPRYKIIEKKQPVAFWCNPISGHNTLYWYLQNLGQGPELLIRYENEEAVDDSQLPKDRFSAERLKGVDSTLKIQPAELGDSAVYLCASSPTRFSSYNEQFFGPGTRLTVL.

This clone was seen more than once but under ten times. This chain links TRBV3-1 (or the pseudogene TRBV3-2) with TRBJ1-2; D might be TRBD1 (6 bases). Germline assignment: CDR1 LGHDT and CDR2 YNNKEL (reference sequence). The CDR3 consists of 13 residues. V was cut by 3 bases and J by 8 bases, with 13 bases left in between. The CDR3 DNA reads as TGTGCCAGCAGCCAGCAGGGGAGCGGGGGCTACACCTTC. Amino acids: CASSQQGSGGYTF.

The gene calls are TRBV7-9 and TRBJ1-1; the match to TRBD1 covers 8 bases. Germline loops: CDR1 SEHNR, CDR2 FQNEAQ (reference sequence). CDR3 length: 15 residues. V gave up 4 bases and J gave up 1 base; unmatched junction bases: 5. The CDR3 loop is CASSSRQGSNTEAFF. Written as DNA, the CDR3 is TGTGCCAGCAGCTCCCGACAGGGGTCGAACACTGAAGCTTTCTTT.

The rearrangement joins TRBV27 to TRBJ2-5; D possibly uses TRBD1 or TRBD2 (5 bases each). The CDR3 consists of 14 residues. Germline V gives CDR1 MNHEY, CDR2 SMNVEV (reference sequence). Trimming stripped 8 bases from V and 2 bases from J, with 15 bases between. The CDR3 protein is CASGARVIQETQYF. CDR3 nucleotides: TGTGCCAGCGGGGCGCGGGTGATACAAGAGACCCAGTACTTC.

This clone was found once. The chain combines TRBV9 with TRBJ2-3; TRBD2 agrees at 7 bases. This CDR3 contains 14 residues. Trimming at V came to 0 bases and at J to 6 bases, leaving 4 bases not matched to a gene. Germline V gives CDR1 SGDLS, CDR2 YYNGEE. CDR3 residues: CASSVGGSGDTQYF. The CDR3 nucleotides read TGTGCCAGCAGCGTAGGGGGTAGCGGGGATACGCAGTATTTT.

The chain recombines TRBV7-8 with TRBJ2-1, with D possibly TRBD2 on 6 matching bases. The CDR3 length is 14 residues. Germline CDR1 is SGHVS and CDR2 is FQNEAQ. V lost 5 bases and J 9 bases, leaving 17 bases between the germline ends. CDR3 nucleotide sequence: TGTGCCAGCAGCAATTTAATTCGGGGGATTGAGCAGTTCTTC. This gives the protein CASSNLIRGIEQFF.

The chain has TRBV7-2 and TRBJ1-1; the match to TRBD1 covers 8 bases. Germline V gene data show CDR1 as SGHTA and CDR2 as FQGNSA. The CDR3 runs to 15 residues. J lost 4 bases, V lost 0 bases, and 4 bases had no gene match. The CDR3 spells CASSLARGTGTEAFF. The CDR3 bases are TGTGCCAGCAGCTTAGCGCGAGGGACAGGCACTGAAGCTTTCTTT.

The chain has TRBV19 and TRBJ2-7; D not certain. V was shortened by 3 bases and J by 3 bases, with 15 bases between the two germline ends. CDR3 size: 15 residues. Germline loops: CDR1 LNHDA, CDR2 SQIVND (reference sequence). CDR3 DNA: TGTGCCAGTAGTATTCGTGGAGACATCCGCTACGAGCAGTACGTC. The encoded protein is CASSIRGDIRYEQYV.

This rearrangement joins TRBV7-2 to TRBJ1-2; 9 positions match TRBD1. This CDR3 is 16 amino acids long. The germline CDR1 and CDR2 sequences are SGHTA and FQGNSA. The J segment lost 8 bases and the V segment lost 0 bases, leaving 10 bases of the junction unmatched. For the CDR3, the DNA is TGTGCCAGCAGCTTAGCTCCAGGACAGGGGTTTGAGGGCTACACCTTC. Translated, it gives CASSLAPGQGFEGYTF.

CDR3 region: CATSARQGANYGYTF. The CDR3, as DNA: TGTGCCACCAGCGCCCGACAGGGGGCTAACTATGGCTACACCTTC. The V and J genes are TRBV15 and TRBJ1-2; 9 nucleotides match TRBD1. The J segment lost 0 bases and the V segment lost 5 bases, leaving 4 bases of the junction unmatched. CDR3 length equals 15 residues. CDR1 and CDR2 from the germline V gene are LNHNV and YYDKDF (reference sequence).

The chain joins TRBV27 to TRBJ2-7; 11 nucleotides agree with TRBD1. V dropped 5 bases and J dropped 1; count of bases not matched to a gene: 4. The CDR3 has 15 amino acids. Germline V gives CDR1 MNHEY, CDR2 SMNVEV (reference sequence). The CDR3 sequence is CASSPGTGGSYEQYF. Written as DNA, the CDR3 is TGTGCCAGCAGTCCAGGGACAGGGGGTTCCTACGAGCAGTACTTC.